These T cell receptor beta chains were read from a single sample in a study of Graves' ophthalmopathy and Graves' hyperthyroidism. Using its own MiXCR run on the multiplex PCR reads, TCRdb lists one record per CDR3 protein. Of about 620,000 distinct CDR3 sequences in the sample, about 24% were seen once. Sequencing input: peripheral blood. These receptors came from a woman under 30 with stable Graves' hyperthyroidism. Some clones in this sample may be carry-over from other donors' samples. The CDR3 runs from the conserved cysteine through the conserved F or W.

v_gene	j_gene	CDR3aa
TRBV20-1	TRBJ2-7	CSARVGGRKSSYEQYF
TRBV5-5	TRBJ1-5	CASSLGAGWHQPQHF
TRBV6-5	TRBJ1-2	CASRYRENYGYTF
TRBV5-1	TRBJ1-1	CASSPSPRLNTEAFF
TRBV30	TRBJ1-1	CAWRTGLEVSEAFF
TRBV9	TRBJ2-7	CASSEAADYEQYF
TRBV6-2/TRBV6-3	TRBJ1-5	CASSAPGRGNQPQHF
TRBV25-1	TRBJ2-5	CASSEVLRSGPTQYF
TRBV12-3/TRBV12-4	TRBJ2-4	CASSNSRGAKNIKYF
TRBV6-1	TRBJ2-7	CASSDEPGQGAKEQYF
TRBV2	TRBJ2-1	CASSGGTSGNEQFF
TRBV28	TRBJ1-1	CASSLRRGHLEAFF
TRBV7-8	TRBJ2-7	CASSPVADGEQYF
TRBV18	TRBJ2-5	CASSPPGTGVQETQYF
TRBV20-1	TRBJ2-5	CSAIAGGYQETQYF
TRBV3-1	TRBJ1-1	CASSHEGPPTEAFF
TRBV27	TRBJ2-7	CASSFGEGAYEQYF
TRBV19	TRBJ2-7	CASSIGLRQGASYEQYF
TRBV6-2/TRBV6-3	TRBJ2-2	CASITYTGELFF
TRBV6-2/TRBV6-3	TRBJ2-2	CASYHRVGGELFF
TRBV18	TRBJ2-5	CASSPFSTAQETQYF
TRBV18	TRBJ2-7	CASSPRGDSYEQYF
TRBV6-2/TRBV6-3	TRBJ1-5	CASSPRLTGKWDSNQPQHF
TRBV29-1	TRBJ1-1	CSVESQGFTEAFF
TRBV6-5	TRBJ2-5	CASSSTDRGAETQYF
TRBV13	TRBJ2-7	CASSTTETSKSYEQYF
TRBV18	TRBJ1-1	CASTRSGNTEAFF
TRBV9	TRBJ1-1	CASSASPVGKEAFF
TRBV7-2	TRBJ2-7	CASRRDPSTSYEQYF
TRBV6-1	TRBJ1-1	CASSNRHTGGAEAFF
TRBV10-3	TRBJ1-6	CAISEQGADNSPLHF
TRBV27	TRBJ1-2	CASSPPGQGRYGYTF
TRBV5-1	TRBJ1-1	CASSSTGVANTEAFF
TRBV4-2	TRBJ1-3	CASSQETSSSGNTIYF
TRBV20-1	TRBJ2-2	CSARWRGGTGELFF
TRBV6-1	TRBJ1-4	CASSEDTGTGDEKLFF
TRBV6-1	TRBJ2-5	CASSEVRTRGGETQYF
TRBV6-5	TRBJ2-7	CASTGGLASYEQYF
TRBV2	TRBJ2-5	CASGQGETQYF
TRBV9	TRBJ2-5	CASSASPGQETQYF
TRBV2	TRBJ2-5	CASSEDGETQYF
TRBV4-1	TRBJ1-5	CASSQDQGQARNQPQHF
TRBV19	TRBJ2-2	CATTFGPSTGELFF
TRBV7-8	TRBJ1-2	CASSPARFSNYGYTF
TRBV6-4	TRBJ1-3	CASTGTGLFPSGNTIYF
TRBV6-2/TRBV6-3	TRBJ1-1	CASSTRTGSTEAFF
TRBV20-1	TRBJ2-5	CSASRTGLSETQYF
TRBV6-1	TRBJ2-3	CASRDRSRTDTQYF
TRBV2	TRBJ1-2	CASSEGRTYNHYGYTF
TRBV28	TRBJ1-5	CASSLWTGEDQPQHF
TRBV18	TRBJ2-7	CASSNDRQGSEQYF
TRBV24-1	TRBJ2-1	CATSDFKADQYNEQFF
TRBV5-1	TRBJ1-1	CASSYKTGTNTEAFF
TRBV30	TRBJ1-1	CAWRGQGMTEAFF
TRBV9	TRBJ2-7	CASSVEGLTSYEQYF
TRBV12-3/TRBV12-4	TRBJ1-6	CAGSSTGSYHSPLHF
TRBV12-3/TRBV12-4	TRBJ2-2	CASSLSVRGELFF
TRBV27	TRBJ2-6	CASSYRDPGANVLTF